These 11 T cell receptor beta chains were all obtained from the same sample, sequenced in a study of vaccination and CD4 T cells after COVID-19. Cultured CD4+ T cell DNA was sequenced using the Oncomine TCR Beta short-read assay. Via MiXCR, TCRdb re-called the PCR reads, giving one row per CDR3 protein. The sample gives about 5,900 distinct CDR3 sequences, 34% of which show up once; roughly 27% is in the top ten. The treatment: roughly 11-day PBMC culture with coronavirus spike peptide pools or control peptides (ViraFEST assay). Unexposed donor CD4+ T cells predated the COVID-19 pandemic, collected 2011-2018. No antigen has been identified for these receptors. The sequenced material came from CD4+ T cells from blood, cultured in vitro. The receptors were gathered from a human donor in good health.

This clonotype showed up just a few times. Here the CDR3 reads CASSRGTGWEKLFF. Here the CDR3 DNA reads TGTGCCAGCAGCAGGGGGACAGGGTGGGAAAAACTGTTTTTT. The chain is built from TRBV7-9 and TRBJ1-4; 9 positions agree with TRBD1. Germline V gives CDR1 SEHNR, CDR2 FQNEAQ (reference sequence). V shed 5 bases and J 8 bases; nucleotides not matched to a gene: 6. The CDR3 has 14 amino acids.

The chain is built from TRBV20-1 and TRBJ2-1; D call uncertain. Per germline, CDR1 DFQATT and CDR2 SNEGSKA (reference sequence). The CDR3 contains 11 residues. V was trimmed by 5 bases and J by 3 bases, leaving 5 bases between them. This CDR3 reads CSAESYNEQFF. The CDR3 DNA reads TGCAGTGCTGAGAGCTACAATGAGCAGTTCTTC.

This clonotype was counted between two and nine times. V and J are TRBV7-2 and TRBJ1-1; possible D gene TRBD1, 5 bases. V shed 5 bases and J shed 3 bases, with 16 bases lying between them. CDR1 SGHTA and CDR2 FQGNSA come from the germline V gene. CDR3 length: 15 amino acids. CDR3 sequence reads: CASSQGSEIDTEAFF. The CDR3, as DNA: TGTGCCAGCAGCCAGGGATCGGAAATAGACACTGAAGCTTTCTTT.

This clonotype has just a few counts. The CDR3 sequence: CASTPGLPSYNEQFF. CDR3 nucleotides: TGTGCCAGCACTCCGGGACTGCCCTCCTACAATGAGCAGTTCTTC. The chain is built from TRBV6-1 and TRBJ2-1; TRBD2 is a possible D gene (6 bases). Trimming removed 7 bases from V and 0 bases from J, with 13 bases in between. Looked up from germline, CDR1 is MNHNS and CDR2 is SASEGT. This CDR3 is built from 15 residues.

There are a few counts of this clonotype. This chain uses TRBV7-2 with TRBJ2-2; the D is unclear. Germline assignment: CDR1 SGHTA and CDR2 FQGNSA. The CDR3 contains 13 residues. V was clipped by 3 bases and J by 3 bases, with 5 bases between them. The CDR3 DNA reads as TGTGCCAGCAGCTTCCTACACACCGGGGAGCTGTTTTTT. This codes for CASSFLHTGELFF.

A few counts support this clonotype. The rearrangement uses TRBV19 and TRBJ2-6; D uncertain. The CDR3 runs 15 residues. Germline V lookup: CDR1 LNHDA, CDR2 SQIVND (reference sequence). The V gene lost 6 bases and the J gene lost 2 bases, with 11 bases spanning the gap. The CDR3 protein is CASSTPGPGANVLTF. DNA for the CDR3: TGTGCCAGTAGCACTCCAGGTCCTGGGGCCAACGTCCTGACTTTC.

CDR3 nucleotide sequence: TGTGCCAGCAGTTTCATGACCCTGGTCACTGAAGCTTTCTTT. It is translated as CASSFMTLVTEAFF. The V gene is TRBV12-3 or TRBV12-4, the J gene TRBJ1-1; D not resolved. This CDR3 region has 14 residues. Trimming shortened V by 3 bases and J by 4 bases, and 12 bases separated the two germline ends.

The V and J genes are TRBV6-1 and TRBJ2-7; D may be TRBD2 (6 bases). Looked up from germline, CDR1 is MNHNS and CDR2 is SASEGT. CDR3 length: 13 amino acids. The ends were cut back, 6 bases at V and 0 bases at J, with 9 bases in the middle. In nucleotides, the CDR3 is TGTGCCAGCAGCAGGGAGGTCTCCTACGAGCAGTACTTC. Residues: CASSREVSYEQYF.

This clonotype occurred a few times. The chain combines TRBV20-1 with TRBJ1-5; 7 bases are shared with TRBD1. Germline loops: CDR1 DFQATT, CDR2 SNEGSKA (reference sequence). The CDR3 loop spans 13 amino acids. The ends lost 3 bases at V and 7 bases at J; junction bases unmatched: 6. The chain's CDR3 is CSASDQGGQPQHF. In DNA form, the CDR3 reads TGCAGTGCTAGTGACCAGGGGGGGCAGCCCCAGCATTTT.

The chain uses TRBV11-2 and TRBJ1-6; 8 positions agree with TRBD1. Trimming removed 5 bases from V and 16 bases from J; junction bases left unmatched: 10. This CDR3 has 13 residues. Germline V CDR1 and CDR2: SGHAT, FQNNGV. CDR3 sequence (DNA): TGTGCCAGCAGCCCTCACGACAGGGGCCGACTCCACTTT. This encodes CASSPHDRGRLHF.

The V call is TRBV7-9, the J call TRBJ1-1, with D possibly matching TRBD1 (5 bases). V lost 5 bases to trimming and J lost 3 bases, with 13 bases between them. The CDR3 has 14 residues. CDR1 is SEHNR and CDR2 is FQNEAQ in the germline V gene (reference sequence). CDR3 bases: TGTGCCAGCAGCGTAAGTGGGGGACACACTGAAGCTTTCTTT. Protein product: CASSVSGGHTEAFF.